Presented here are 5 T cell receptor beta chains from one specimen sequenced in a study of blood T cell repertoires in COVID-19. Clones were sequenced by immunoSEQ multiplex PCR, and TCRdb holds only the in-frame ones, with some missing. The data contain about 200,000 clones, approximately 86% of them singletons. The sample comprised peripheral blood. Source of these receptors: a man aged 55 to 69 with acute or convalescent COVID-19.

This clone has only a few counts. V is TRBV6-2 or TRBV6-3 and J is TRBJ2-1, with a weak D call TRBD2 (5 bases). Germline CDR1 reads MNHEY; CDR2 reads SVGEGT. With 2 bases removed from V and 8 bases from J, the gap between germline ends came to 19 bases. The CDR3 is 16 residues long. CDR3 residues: CASSYPQRHVGHEQFF. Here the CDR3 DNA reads TGTGCCAGCAGTTACCCCCAGCGGCACGTTGGACATGAGCAGTTCTTC.

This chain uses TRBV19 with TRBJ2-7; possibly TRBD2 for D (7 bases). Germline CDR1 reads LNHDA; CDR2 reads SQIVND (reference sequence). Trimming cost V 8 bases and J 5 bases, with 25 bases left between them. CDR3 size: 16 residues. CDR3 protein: CASSSSGGQRTNEQYF. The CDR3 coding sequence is TGTGCCAGTTCCTCTTCCGGGGGGCAGAGAACTAACGAGCAGTACTTC.

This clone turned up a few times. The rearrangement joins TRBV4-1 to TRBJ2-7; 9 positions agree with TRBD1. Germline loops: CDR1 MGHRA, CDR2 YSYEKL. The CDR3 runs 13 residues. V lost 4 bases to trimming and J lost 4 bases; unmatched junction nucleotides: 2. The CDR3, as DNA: TGCGCCAGCAGCCTCGGACAGGGGTACGAGCAGTACTTC. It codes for CASSLGQGYEQYF.

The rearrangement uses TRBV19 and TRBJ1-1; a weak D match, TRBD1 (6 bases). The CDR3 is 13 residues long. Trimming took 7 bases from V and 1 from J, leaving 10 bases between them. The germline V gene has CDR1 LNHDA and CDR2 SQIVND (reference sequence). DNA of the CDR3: TGTGCCAGTACTACGACAGGGAACACTGAAGCTTTCTTT. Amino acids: CASTTTGNTEAFF.

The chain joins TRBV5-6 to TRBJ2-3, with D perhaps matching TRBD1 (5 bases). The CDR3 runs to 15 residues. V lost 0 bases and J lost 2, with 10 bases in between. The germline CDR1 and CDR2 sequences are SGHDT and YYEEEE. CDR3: CASSLVGPPTDTQYF. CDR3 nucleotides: TGTGCCAGCAGCTTGGTGGGGCCACCCACAGATACGCAGTATTTT. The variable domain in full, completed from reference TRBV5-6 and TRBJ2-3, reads DAGVTQSPTHLIKTRGQQVTLRCSPKSGHDTVSWYQQALGQGPQFIFQYYEEEERQRGNFPDRFSGHQFPNYSSELNVNALLLGDSALYLCASSLVGPPTDTQYFGPGTRLTVL.